Following are 22 T cell receptor beta chains from one sample sequenced in a study of CD8 T cells in ankylosing spondylitis. Each CDR3 protein gets one entry after TCRdb re-called the 5' RACE reads with MiXCR. The sample consists of about 310,000 distinct CDR3 sequences, around 20% of them appearing once. Source material: blood, either unsorted or a sorted T cell fraction (not recorded which). These receptors all come from a female donor with ankylosing spondylitis or in good health (not recorded which).

The chain is built from TRBV10-3 and TRBJ2-5; 11 bases are shared with TRBD2. The V gene's germline CDR1 is ENHRY and CDR2 SYGVKD. The CDR3 extends over 17 amino acids. V lost 2 bases and J lost 5; bases outside the gene matches: 10. The CDR3 loop is CAISELHTSGRGETQYF. Written as DNA, the CDR3 is TGTGCCATCAGTGAGCTACACACTAGCGGGAGAGGCGAGACCCAGTACTTC.

V is TRBV6-1 and J is TRBJ2-7; 8 positions agree with TRBD1. This CDR3 is 16 amino acids long. Germline V lookup: CDR1 MNHNS, CDR2 SASEGT. The V gene end was trimmed by 7 bases and the J gene end by 0 bases; junction bases not matched to a gene: 11. Here the CDR3 reads CASTSGTGRSSYEQYF. The CDR3 nucleotides are TGTGCCAGCACCTCGGGGACAGGCAGGAGCTCCTACGAGCAGTACTTC.

The V gene is TRBV11-2, the J gene TRBJ2-7; 8 nucleotides align to TRBD2. The germline CDR1 and CDR2 sequences are SGHAT and FQNNGV. The ends lost 1 base at V and 6 bases at J; junction bases unmatched: 2. The CDR3 runs 13 residues. DNA for the CDR3: TGTGCCAGCAGCTTAGCGGGAGGGACCGAGCAGTACTTC. Its translation: CASSLAGGTEQYF.

This clonotype has only a few counts. The gene calls are TRBV18 and TRBJ2-7; D is unresolved. The CDR3 has 14 amino acids. Germline CDR1 is KGHSH and CDR2 is LQKENI. The germline V and J ends were trimmed by 0 bases and 5 bases, with 11 bases remaining between them. The CDR3 sequence is CASSPPNSFNEQYF. The CDR3 bases are TGTGCCAGCTCACCACCGAACAGTTTTAACGAGCAGTACTTC.

This clonotype was seen a few times. This chain connects TRBV6-1 to TRBJ2-7, with 8 nucleotides matching TRBD1. This CDR3 contains 14 residues. Germline V gene lookup returns CDR1 MNHNS and CDR2 SASEGT. J gave up 2 bases and V 6 bases, and 6 bases lay outside the gene matches. The CDR3, as DNA: TGTGCCAGCAGACGACTGGGACAGGCCTACGAGCAGTACTTC. This codes for CASRRLGQAYEQYF.

The chain joins TRBV3-1 to TRBJ2-3, with 9 bases matching TRBD2. The V gene's germline CDR1 is LGHDT and CDR2 YNNKEL (reference sequence). The CDR3 is 14 amino acids. V shed 8 bases, J shed 4 bases, and the junction held 7 bases outside the gene matches. CDR3 region: CASRPAGGPDTQYF. CDR3 nucleotide sequence: TGTGCCAGCCGTCCCGCGGGAGGGCCAGATACGCAGTATTTT.

The genes are TRBV9 and TRBJ2-3; D might be TRBD1 (6 bases). With 0 bases removed from V and 10 bases from J, the gap between germline ends came to 12 bases. The CDR3 is made up of 13 amino acids. The germline CDR1 and CDR2 sequences are SGDLS and YYNGEE. CDR3 bases: TGTGCCAGCAGCGTAGACCAGGGGAACGCGCAGTATTTT. As protein: CASSVDQGNAQYF.

This chain joins TRBV20-1 and TRBJ2-5; 8 bases align to TRBD1. With 6 bases clipped from V and 7 bases from J, the junction kept 16 bases outside the gene matches. The CDR3 runs to 15 residues. The germline V gene has CDR1 DFQATT and CDR2 SNEGSKA (reference sequence). CDR3 in amino acids: CSAKHSTGAEGTQYF. CDR3 DNA sequence: TGCAGTGCGAAACACTCGACAGGGGCCGAAGGGACCCAGTACTTC.

This clonotype was seen ten or more times. The V and J genes are TRBV6-1 and TRBJ2-2, with D possibly being TRBD2 (5 bases). Looked up from germline, CDR1 is MNHNS and CDR2 is SASEGT. This CDR3 has 13 residues. V shed 8 bases and J shed 6 bases, with 13 bases lying between them. The CDR3 coding sequence is TGTGCCAGCCGTCGAAGAGGGCCCGGGGAGCTGTTTTTT. Translation gives CASRRRGPGELFF.

This chain uses TRBV18 with TRBJ2-1; TRBD2 agrees at 14 bases. Unmatched junction bases numbered 9, after V lost 3 bases and J lost 5 bases. Germline CDR1 is KGHSH and CDR2 is LQKENI. This CDR3 spans 18 amino acids. CDR3: CASSPRGLAGDGDNEQFF. Here the CDR3 DNA reads TGTGCCAGCTCACCGAGGGGACTAGCGGGAGATGGAGACAATGAGCAGTTCTTC.

This clonotype was recorded at least ten times. The chain links TRBV12-3 or TRBV12-4 to TRBJ2-4, with 9 nucleotides matching TRBD1. The J segment lost 9 bases and the V segment lost 7 bases, leaving 10 bases of the junction unmatched. The CDR3 has 14 residues. Here the CDR3 reads CASTVRDREGIQYF. The DNA for the CDR3 is TGTGCCAGCACCGTTCGGGACAGGGAGGGCATTCAGTACTTC.

There are many counts of this clonotype. J is TRBJ1-1 and V is TRBV6-2 or TRBV6-3, with TRBD1 as a possible D gene (5 bases). Germline values: CDR1 MNHEY, CDR2 SVGEGT. Trimming took 3 bases from V and 6 from J, leaving 11 bases between them. There are 13 residues in the CDR3. CDR3 loop: CASSYEIRAEAFF. The CDR3 DNA follows: TGTGCCAGCAGTTATGAAATCAGGGCTGAAGCTTTCTTT.

The sample holds many counts of this clonotype. The V call is TRBV29-1, the J call TRBJ2-7, with D possibly TRBD2 on 6 matching bases. CDR1 is SQVTM, CDR2 ANQGSEA, per germline. Trimming left V 5 bases short and J 6 bases short, with 17 bases between. CDR3 size: 13 residues. CDR3 loop: CSVIPDGGSEQYF. CDR3 bases: TGCAGCGTTATCCCGGACGGGGGATCCGAGCAGTACTTC.

The chain couples TRBV7-2 to TRBJ2-3; possibly TRBD2 for D (6 bases). This CDR3 spans 15 amino acids. Germline V gene sequence: CDR1 SGHTA, CDR2 FQGNSA. Between the trimmed V and J ends, which lost 0 bases and 2 bases, there was a span of 9 bases. The CDR3, as DNA: TGTGCCAGCAGCTTAGCGGGGCGGGACACAGATACGCAGTATTTT. Protein product: CASSLAGRDTDTQYF.

This clonotype was picked up a small number of times. The V gene is TRBV20-1, the J gene TRBJ2-1; 7 bases match TRBD2. Germline trimming cut 2 bases from V and 1 base from J; bases unmatched to any gene: 8. Germline lookup yields CDR1 DFQATT and CDR2 SNEGSKA (reference sequence). This CDR3 spans 16 amino acids. CDR3 sequence: CSARLAWGGSYNEQFF. For the CDR3, the DNA is TGCAGTGCTAGACTTGCATGGGGGGGGTCCTACAATGAGCAGTTCTTC.

This chain links TRBV3-1 with TRBJ2-5; a possible D gene is TRBD2 (6 bases). CDR1 is LGHDT, CDR2 YNNKEL, per germline (reference sequence). V was cut by 0 bases and J by 4 bases, with 15 bases left in between. The CDR3 length is 16 residues. The CDR3 DNA sequence: TGTGCCAGCAGCCAAGATCTGAGTAGCGGCCGAGAGACCCAGTACTTC. This gives the protein CASSQDLSSGRETQYF.

The rearrangement links TRBV2 to TRBJ2-1; D is ambiguous. V dropped 4 bases and J dropped 8 bases, with 6 bases sitting between them. The CDR3 is 11 residues long. Germline V gene lookup returns CDR1 SNHLY and CDR2 FYNNEI. The DNA for the CDR3 is TGTGCCAGCAGTGTCCGGTATGAGCAGTTCTTC. Protein: CASSVRYEQFF.

This clonotype was counted a few times. In nucleotides, the CDR3 is TGTGCCACCAGCAGAGATTGGAGCAATTCACCCCTCCACTTT. Amino acids: CATSRDWSNSPLHF. The gene calls are TRBV15 and TRBJ1-6, with unresolved D. Trimming shortened V by 0 bases and J by 7 bases, and 7 bases separated the two germline ends. Germline V gene data show CDR1 as LNHNV and CDR2 as YYDKDF (reference sequence). This CDR3 is built from 14 residues.

J is TRBJ2-1 and V is TRBV5-6; a weak D match, TRBD1 (6 bases). V was cut by 5 bases and J by 10 bases, with 13 bases left in between. The length of the CDR3 is 12 residues. CDR1 SGHDT and CDR2 YYEEEE come from the germline V gene. CDR3 residues: CASSSYREEQFF. The CDR3 nucleotides are TGTGCCAGCAGTTCCTACAGGGAGGAGCAGTTCTTC.

V gene TRBV6-2 or TRBV6-3 combines with J gene TRBJ2-1, with 9 bases that match TRBD2. With V trimmed by 4 bases and J by 4 bases, 8 bases remained unmatched. Looked up from germline, CDR1 is MNHEY and CDR2 is SVGEGT. The CDR3 spans 16 residues. This chain's CDR3 is CASSWRAAGGYNEQFF. DNA for the CDR3: TGTGCCAGCAGTTGGCGGGCAGCGGGAGGTTACAATGAGCAGTTCTTC.

V and J are TRBV7-2 and TRBJ2-1, with 10 bases aligning to TRBD2. The CDR3 runs to 15 residues. With V trimmed by 2 bases and J by 6 bases, 4 bases remained unmatched. The germline V gene encodes CDR1 SGHTA and CDR2 FQGNSA. This CDR3 reads CASSLMTSGRNEQFF. Here the CDR3 DNA reads TGTGCCAGCAGCTTAATGACTAGCGGGCGCAATGAGCAGTTCTTC. Full variable domain (rest looked up from reference TRBV7-2 and TRBJ2-1): GAGVSQSPSNKVTEKGKDVELRCDPISGHTALYWYRQSLGQGLEFLIYFQGNSAPDKSGLPSDRFSAERTGGSVSTLTIQRTQQEDSAVYLCASSLMTSGRNEQFFGPGTRLTVL.

Worth noting for this clonotype: The junction and the germline gene differ at one end; a read error may be behind it. This chain joins TRBV23-1 and TRBJ1-1; no reliable D call. TRBV23-1 qualifies as an ORF whose function is uncertain. The CDR3 loop spans 17 amino acids. As DNA, the CDR3 is TGTGCCAGCAGCCCTCCGACCTTGACCGGGAAGAACACTGAAGCTTTCTTT. As protein: CASSPPTLTGKNTEAFF.